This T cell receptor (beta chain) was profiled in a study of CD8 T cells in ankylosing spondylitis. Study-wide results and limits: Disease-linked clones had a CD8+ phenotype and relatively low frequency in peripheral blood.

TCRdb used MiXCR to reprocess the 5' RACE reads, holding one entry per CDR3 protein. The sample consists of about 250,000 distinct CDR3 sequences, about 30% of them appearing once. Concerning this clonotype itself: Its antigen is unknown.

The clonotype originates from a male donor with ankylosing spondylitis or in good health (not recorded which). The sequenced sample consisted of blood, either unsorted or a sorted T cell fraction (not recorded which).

The CDR3 protein is CASSFEGRVLKTQYF. CDR3 DNA sequence: TGTGCCAGCAGTTTCGAAGGCCGCGTGCTGAAGACCCAGTACTTC. This chain uses TRBV28 with TRBJ2-5; the D is unclear. Germline CDR1 reads MDHEN; CDR2 reads SYDVKM. Trimming shortened V by 3 bases and J by 6 bases, and 17 bases separated the two germline ends. The CDR3 has 15 amino acids.